These T cell receptor beta chains were read from a single sample in a study of cytotoxic CD8 clonotypes in ibrutinib-treated CLL. The table came from immunoSEQ multiplex PCR; TCRdb's copy has only in-frame clones and leaves some out. Of tens of thousands of clones listed, over 55% are singletons. Here the sequenced sample was PBMCs, taken after 24 months of ibrutinib treatment. All receptors derive from a human donor with chronic lymphocytic leukemia. Each CDR3 is given with its conserved first and last residue. Clone sizes are given selectively: once, few, many, or a class where the clone is expanded.

cdr3_length j_call clone_size v_call cdr3_aa
13 TRBJ2-4 . TRBV5-1 CASSGTSQNIQYF
14 TRBJ1-2 . TRBV19 CASMGPGGGYGYTF
15 TRBJ1-6 . TRBV11-1 CASSQGRPGDSPLHF
12 TRBJ2-3 few TRBV6-1 CASRRLTDTQYF
14 TRBJ2-4 . TRBV5-4 CASSEPLAKNIQYF
13 TRBJ2-3 . TRBV6-6 CASTWGSTDTQYF
16 TRBJ2-1 few TRBV7-2 CASSYAGLAGLDEQFF
13 TRBJ1-6 . TRBV7-2 CASIGQGNSPLHF
13 TRBJ1-1 . TRBV6-1 CASSGTGGAEAFF
14 TRBJ2-2 . TRBV9 CASSVFPHTGELFF
14 TRBJ2-7 . TRBV7-8 CASSPKDRPYEQYF
16 TRBJ1-1 . TRBV10-3 CAIRKDRSLMNTEAFF
12 TRBJ1-2 many TRBV14 CASSYRVGGYTF
11 TRBJ2-5 few TRBV7-9 CASSFGETQYF
16 TRBJ2-5 many TRBV19 CASSTGGQLYQETQYF
14 TRBJ2-1 . TRBV4-2 CASSQDRASNEQFF
15 TRBJ1-5 medium-sized TRBV6-1 CASSEQRGLNQPQHF
14 TRBJ2-1 . TRBV9 CASSFGLAGNEQFF
17 TRBJ2-1 once TRBV28 CASSEISGRALYNEQFF
15 TRBJ1-1 few TRBV7-9 CASSAPGAQGTEAFF
19 TRBJ2-4 . TRBV2 CASRGQGVSGRLAKNIQYF
15 TRBJ2-3 . TRBV5-1 CASSLVAGDTDTQYF
17 TRBJ2-5 . TRBV5-1 CASSLGRLAGGPETQYF
14 TRBJ2-7 few TRBV18 CASSPLAGGFEQYF
13 TRBJ2-5 few TRBV19 CASSIIGGETQYF
14 TRBJ2-5 many TRBV5-1 CASSEGLAEETQYF
15 TRBJ2-5 . TRBV13 CASSFRTSLQETQYF
16 TRBJ1-3 once TRBV7-9 CASSLVQGPSGNTIYF
13 TRBJ2-3 . TRBV7-6 CASSPRGPDTQYF
12 TRBJ2-2 few TRBV5-1 CASSLSAGELFF
16 TRBJ1-6 few TRBV28 CASSYRTGAGDSPLHF
13 TRBJ1-1 few TRBV30 CAWSEGGWTEAFF
13 TRBJ1-2 . TRBV27 CASSSGKHYGYTF
15 TRBJ2-3 . TRBV2 CASTTRDRGTDTQYF
13 TRBJ1-2 . TRBV28 CASRPAGLGGYTF
12 TRBJ2-7 . TRBV27 CASSRTGGEQYF
14 TRBJ1-5 . TRBV19 CASTAGQYNQPQHF
13 TRBJ1-1 . TRBV19 CASSAERNTEAFF
16 TRBJ2-3 medium-sized TRBV18 CASSPTSGGSTDTQYF
14 TRBJ2-2 . TRBV6-5 CASSWRDSGGELFF
17 TRBJ2-2 . TRBV5-4 CASSLEQGALNTGELFF
15 TRBJ1-1 . TRBV5-1 CASSLAAGGNTEAFF
12 TRBJ2-7 . TRBV7-8 CASSLPGTEQYF
13 TRBJ1-5 many TRBV19 CASSNMANQPQHF
13 TRBJ1-1 . TRBV6-1 CASSVTEYTEAFF
14 TRBJ1-2 . TRBV10-2 CASSEDRDNYGYTF
14 TRBJ2-1 . TRBV27 CASRTGTRNNEQFF
16 TRBJ2-3 . TRBV2 CASSWWAQGLADTQYF